This T cell receptor beta chain was identified during a study of blood T cells in healthy people across ages. With a J-beta primer mix and a sample-barcoded 5' primer, a second PCR ran about 6 to 11 cycles. A single record per CDR3 protein comes from TCRdb applying MiXCR to the 5' RACE reads. The sample comprises around 800,000 distinct CDR3 sequences, around two fifths of which are singletons, and nearly 20% rests with the top ten. Only a few counts were recorded for this clonotype. The length of the CDR3 is 18 residues. The V end was cut by 5 bases, the J end by 0 bases, with 22 bases between. From germline, CDR1 is MNHEY and CDR2 SMNVEV (reference sequence).

Source material: blood. The receptor comes from a man aged 55 to 70 in good health. The chain carries TRBV27 and TRBJ1-1; D perhaps matches TRBD1 (5 bases). The CDR3 DNA follows: TGTGCCAGCAGTCCCATTCCTAGGGGTAAAATAATGAACACTGAAGCTTTCTTT. Translated: CASSPIPRGKIMNTEAFF.